This record covers a single TCR beta chain. The CDR3 spans 14 residues. With 6 bases removed from V and 6 bases from J, the gap between germline ends came to 15 bases. The germline V gene has CDR1 LNHDA and CDR2 SQIVND (reference sequence). The sample comes from a study of blood T cell repertoires in COVID-19. Study summary: Donors in the United States, Italy and Spain gave samples during acute or convalescent COVID-19.

Per the authors' pipeline: Nucleated cell number was recorded as an estimate derived from reference gene primer amplification. Sequencing used immunoSEQ multiplex PCR; TCRdb keeps in-frame clones, though not all of them. The D gene and trimming were derived from the DNA, and the V and J assignments and clone size from that table. This table has about 300,000 clones, around 92% appearing once. The cohort comprised adults aged 18 to 89 years residing in about two dozen US areas. The clonotype was recovered from a woman between 50 and 59 years old who had been exposed to COVID-19. The rearrangement uses TRBV19 and TRBJ1-5; tentative D call: TRBD1 (5 bases). The material sequenced was PBMCs or T cells enriched from blood (not recorded which). The CDR3 nucleotides are TGTGCCAGTAGAGCGGGGGAAAAAGTTCAGCCCCAGCATTTT. It specifies CASRAGEKVQPQHF.